Below, 21 T cell receptor beta chains from the same sample are listed, as sequenced in a study of blood T cell repertoires in COVID-19. Only in-frame clones appear in the TCRdb table, and some are missing; sequencing was by immunoSEQ multiplex PCR. The sample consists of approximately 170,000 clones, 70% to 90% of them appearing once. Sequencing input: peripheral blood. The receptors here all came from a man aged 25 to 40 with acute or convalescent COVID-19.

V is TRBV18 and J is TRBJ2-3, with TRBD2 as a possible D gene (5 bases). Trimming pared 6 bases from V and 4 bases from J, leaving 17 bases between. This CDR3 is built from 15 residues. Germline CDR1 and CDR2: KGHSH and LQKENI. This CDR3 is CASSTRGVSADTQYF. The CDR3 coding sequence is TGTGCCAGCTCCACCAGAGGAGTTAGCGCAGATACGCAGTATTTT.

The table lists this clone with a few counts. The J gene is TRBJ2-3, the V gene TRBV5-1, with a weak D call TRBD1 (6 bases). Germline CDR1 reads SGHRS; CDR2 reads YFSETQ. This CDR3 is built from 15 residues. V gave up 4 bases and J gave up 0 bases, with 12 bases separating them. CDR3 region: CASSGGALSTDTQYF. CDR3 sequence (DNA): TGCGCCAGCAGCGGGGGCGCGCTTAGCACAGATACGCAGTATTTT.

The chain is built from TRBV5-6 and TRBJ2-5, with 7 bases identical to TRBD2. The germline V gene has CDR1 SGHDT and CDR2 YYEEEE. With V trimmed by 4 bases and J by 6 bases, 6 bases remained unmatched. The CDR3 has 13 residues. The CDR3 sequence: CASSVGRRKTQYF. The CDR3 DNA reads TGTGCCAGCAGCGTCGGGAGGAGGAAGACCCAGTACTTC.

V usage is TRBV30 and J usage is TRBJ1-3, with unresolved D. Germline V gene sequence: CDR1 GTSNPN, CDR2 SVGIG (reference sequence). V lost 8 bases, J lost 0 bases, and 14 bases lay in between. This CDR3 region has 14 residues. The CDR3 region has the DNA TGTGCCATAGGGCGAGGGTACTCTGGAAACACCATATATTTT. This sequence encodes CAIGRGYSGNTIYF.

The chain joins TRBV9 to TRBJ2-5; TRBD2 agrees at 12 bases. Per germline, CDR1 SGDLS and CDR2 YYNGEE. CDR3 length: 16 amino acids. Germline trimming cut 0 bases from V and 3 bases from J; bases unmatched to any gene: 3. CDR3 nucleotides: TGTGCCAGCAGCGTAGGTCCTAGCGGGAGGGAAGAGACCCAGTACTTC. This gives the protein CASSVGPSGREETQYF.

In the case of this clone: Other DNA sequences in this sample translate to the same CDR3. The chain combines TRBV7-3 with TRBJ2-2; D uncertain. Germline loops: CDR1 SGHTA, CDR2 FQGTGA. The CDR3 is made up of 13 amino acids. Trimming shortened V by 2 bases and J by 1 base, and 2 bases separated the two germline ends. CDR3 nucleotides: TGTGCCAGCAGCTTACGGAACACCGGGGAGCTGTTTTTT. It yields the protein CASSLRNTGELFF.

The rearrangement uses TRBV30 and TRBJ2-7; 13 bases line up with TRBD2. V shed 2 bases and J 1 base; nucleotides not matched to a gene: 5. Germline V gives CDR1 GTSNPN, CDR2 SVGIG (reference sequence). The CDR3 covers 16 residues. CDR3 protein: CAWSTTSGGPSYEQYF. DNA for the CDR3: TGTGCCTGGAGTACGACTAGCGGGGGGCCTTCCTACGAGCAGTACTTC.

The chain has TRBV7-8 and TRBJ1-2; the D is unclear. Germline CDR1 is SGHVS and CDR2 is FQNEAQ. The CDR3 covers 15 residues. Trimming pared 5 bases from V and 4 bases from J, leaving 17 bases between. CDR3 DNA sequence: TGTGCCAGCAGCACAAGGGTCCCGGGGAGCTATGGCTACACCTTC. It codes for CASSTRVPGSYGYTF.

This chain uses TRBV19 with TRBJ1-5, with D perhaps matching TRBD1 (5 bases). The CDR3 totals 16 residues. Trimming took 5 bases from V and 4 from J, leaving 18 bases between them. Germline CDR1 and CDR2: LNHDA and SQIVND (reference sequence). The CDR3 DNA is TGTGCCAGTAGTGGGGCTATGGGGTCTTCAAATCAGCCCCAGCATTTT. It specifies CASSGAMGSSNQPQHF.

This clone came up a few times. This chain links TRBV15 with TRBJ1-5; no clear D gene. The CDR3 has 15 amino acids. CDR1 LNHNV and CDR2 YYDKDF come from the germline V gene (reference sequence). V lost 1 base, J lost 1 base, and 8 bases lay in between. CDR3 sequence: CATSRAPRSNQPQHF. The CDR3, as DNA: TGTGCCACCAGCAGAGCTCCCCGGAGCAATCAGCCCCAGCATTTT.

The J gene is TRBJ1-1, the V gene TRBV4-2, with a tentative D call TRBD1 (5 bases). The CDR3 totals 15 residues. The V end lost 3 bases, the J end lost 0 bases, and 11 bases lay between the germline ends. Per germline, CDR1 LGHNA and CDR2 YNFKEQ. The CDR3 protein is CASSQVTVMNTEAFF. Written as DNA, the CDR3 is TGTGCCAGCAGCCAGGTGACAGTAATGAACACTGAAGCTTTCTTT.

This clone was counted a single time. The rearrangement uses TRBV4-1 and TRBJ1-1; D uncertain. Germline V gene sequence: CDR1 MGHRA, CDR2 YSYEKL. Trimming left V 1 base short and J 3 bases short, with 15 bases between. This CDR3 region has 16 residues. CDR3 sequence (DNA): TGCGCCAGCAGCCAAGGCGCAGCGGGCTTGGACACTGAAGCTTTCTTT. This sequence encodes CASSQGAAGLDTEAFF.

The chain is built from TRBV27 and TRBJ1-1, with D tentatively TRBD1 (6 bases). CDR1 and CDR2 from the germline V gene are MNHEY and SMNVEV (reference sequence). CDR3 size: 18 residues. Trimming left V 6 bases short and J 0 bases short, with 23 bases between. The chain's CDR3 is CASRYTGFSGFMNTEAFF. CDR3 bases: TGTGCCAGCAGATACACAGGGTTTTCTGGGTTTATGAACACTGAAGCTTTCTTT.

V gene TRBV18 combines with J gene TRBJ1-4; no definite D call. The CDR3 covers 13 residues. Per the germline V gene, CDR1 is KGHSH and CDR2 is LQKENI. V was clipped by 6 bases and J by 4 bases, with 9 bases between them. The CDR3 DNA reads TGTGCCAGCTCCCGGGAACTTAATGAAAAACTGTTTTTT. Encoded protein: CASSRELNEKLFF.

The rearrangement joins TRBV3-1 (or the pseudogene TRBV3-2) to TRBJ2-3; D not certain. Germline V gene sequence: CDR1 LGHDT, CDR2 YNNKEL (reference sequence). This CDR3 is built from 13 residues. With 2 bases removed from V and 1 base from J, the gap between germline ends came to 4 bases. The CDR3: CASSQRGTDTQYF. DNA for the CDR3: TGTGCCAGCAGCCAACGGGGCACAGATACGCAGTATTTT.

The CDR3 DNA follows: TGCGCCAGCAGTTCAATAGCGGGAGCCGGATTCGGGGAGCTGTTTTTT. It is translated as CASSSIAGAGFGELFF. The V gene is TRBV10-1, the J gene TRBJ2-2, with TRBD2 matching 9 bases. The CDR3 contains 16 residues. V was clipped by 5 bases and J by 7 bases; unmatched bases: 11. Germline CDR1 WNHNN, CDR2 SYGVQD (reference sequence).

This chain uses TRBV29-1 with TRBJ2-7; weak D call: TRBD2 (6 bases). This CDR3 has 15 residues. V lost 7 bases, J lost 0 bases, and 19 bases lay in between. Germline V gene sequence: CDR1 SQVTM, CDR2 ANQGSEA. The CDR3 protein is CSAEGLAGLSYEQYF. The CDR3 coding sequence is TGCAGCGCCGAAGGACTGGCGGGGCTCTCCTACGAGCAGTACTTC.

Only one count was recorded for this clone. The chain has TRBV2 and TRBJ2-3; maybe TRBD1 (5 bases). Germline V gene sequence: CDR1 SNHLY, CDR2 FYNNEI. V lost 6 bases and J 5 bases, leaving 18 bases between the germline ends. This CDR3 is built from 15 residues. CDR3 sequence (DNA): TGTGCCAGCAGGACCCGAGGACACAATCGAGATACGCAGTATTTT. It yields the protein CASRTRGHNRDTQYF. The full variable domain, with the rest looked up from reference TRBV2 and TRBJ2-3, is EPEVTQTPSHQVTQMGQEVILRCVPISNHLYFYWYRQILGQKVEFLVSFYNNEISEKSEIFDDQFSVERPDGSNFTLKIRSTKLEDSAMYFCASRTRGHNRDTQYFGPGTRLTVL.

The V and J genes are TRBV5-6 and TRBJ2-7, with D possibly matching TRBD1 (6 bases). V lost 0 bases and J lost 1, with 17 bases in between. CDR1 and CDR2 from the germline V gene are SGHDT and YYEEEE. CDR3 length: 17 residues. CDR3 bases: TGTGCCAGCAGCTTGGCTGGGACATCTACTAGATCCTACGAGCAGTACTTC. It is translated as CASSLAGTSTRSYEQYF.

The chain couples TRBV28 to TRBJ1-5; D ambiguous. Between the trimmed V and J ends, which lost 2 bases and 5 bases, there was a span of 7 bases. The V gene's germline CDR1 is MDHEN and CDR2 SYDVKM. This CDR3 is 13 amino acids long. CDR3 nucleotides: TGTGCCAGCAGTTTAGGCCTTCATCAGCCCCAGCATTTT. It codes for CASSLGLHQPQHF.

This clone was picked up one time. This chain joins TRBV5-6 and TRBJ1-3; D may be TRBD1 (6 bases). The CDR3 runs 19 residues. Germline V gene data show CDR1 as SGHDT and CDR2 as YYEEEE. V lost 1 base to trimming and J lost 2 bases, with 22 bases between them. CDR3 sequence reads: CASSLRRDTRRRTGNTIYF. CDR3 DNA sequence: TGTGCCAGCAGCTTGCGTCGGGACACTCGGAGGAGGACTGGAAACACCATATATTTT.